These T cell receptor beta chains were read from a single sample in a study of blood T cell repertoires in COVID-19. Libraries were prepared by immunoSEQ multiplex PCR; TCRdb keeps only in-frame clonotypes and omits some of them. There are 200,000 to 250,000 clones in the sample; roughly 80% occur only once, and 8.9% lies in the top ten. The material sequenced was peripheral blood. The receptors shown here come from a man at least 80 years old with acute or convalescent COVID-19. The CDR3 runs from the conserved cysteine through the conserved F or W. The order of the fields is J gene, V gene, D gene, clone size, CDR3 protein, CDR3 DNA. A D gene is named only where the DNA matches it firmly. Not all rows give a size; the values are once, few, many and, for expanded clones, a class.

j_call: TRBJ2-1; v_call: TRBV5-6; d_call: .; clone_size: .; cdr3_aa: CASSSWDIKNNEQFF; cdr3_nt: TGTGCCAGCAGCTCCTGGGACATAAAGAACAATGAGCAGTTCTTC
j_call: TRBJ2-7; v_call: TRBV6-2/TRBV6-3; d_call: TRBD2; clone_size: .; cdr3_aa: CASSLGGLAVYEQYF; cdr3_nt: TGTGCCAGCAGCCTAGGGGGACTAGCAGTGTACGAGCAGTACTTC
j_call: TRBJ2-7; v_call: TRBV7-9; d_call: .; clone_size: few; cdr3_aa: CASSPLSYEQYF; cdr3_nt: TGTGCCAGCAGCCCTCTTTCCTACGAGCAGTACTTC
j_call: TRBJ2-3; v_call: TRBV21-1; d_call: .; clone_size: .; cdr3_aa: CASSKASTPLTDTQYF; cdr3_nt: TGTGCCAGCAGCAAAGCGTCAACACCTCTCACAGATACGCAGTATTTT
j_call: TRBJ2-7; v_call: TRBV7-2; d_call: TRBD2; clone_size: few; cdr3_aa: CASSLLPGGSYEQYF; cdr3_nt: TGTGCCAGCAGCTTACTGCCGGGGGGCTCCTACGAGCAGTACTTC
j_call: TRBJ1-5; v_call: TRBV10-3; d_call: TRBD1; clone_size: .; cdr3_aa: CAISPGGSNQPQHF; cdr3_nt: TGTGCCATCAGTCCAGGGGGGAGCAATCAGCCCCAGCATTTT
j_call: TRBJ2-7; v_call: TRBV6-5; d_call: TRBD1; clone_size: once; cdr3_aa: CASSSRQGDEYEQYF; cdr3_nt: TGTGCCAGCAGTTCGCGACAGGGGGATGAATACGAGCAGTACTTC
j_call: TRBJ2-5; v_call: TRBV9; d_call: TRBD1; clone_size: .; cdr3_aa: CASTGTGGSGTQYF; cdr3_nt: TGTGCCAGCACTGGGACAGGAGGTTCCGGGACCCAGTACTTC
j_call: TRBJ2-7; v_call: TRBV24-1; d_call: .; clone_size: .; cdr3_aa: CATSDLVQGRYEQYF; cdr3_nt: TGTGCCACCAGTGATTTGGTTCAGGGAAGGTACGAGCAGTACTTC
j_call: TRBJ1-3; v_call: TRBV19; d_call: .; clone_size: .; cdr3_aa: CASSTGQTGNTIYF; cdr3_nt: TGTGCCAGTAGTACGGGACAAACTGGAAACACCATATATTTT
j_call: TRBJ2-3; v_call: TRBV6-1; d_call: .; clone_size: .; cdr3_aa: CASSEGGSRTDTQYF; cdr3_nt: TGTGCCAGCAGTGAAGGAGGGTCGCGCACAGATACGCAGTATTTT
j_call: TRBJ2-7; v_call: TRBV13; d_call: .; clone_size: .; cdr3_aa: CASSLKPGPYEQYF; cdr3_nt: TGTGCCAGCAGCTTAAAACCAGGGCCCTACGAGCAGTACTTC
j_call: TRBJ1-5; v_call: TRBV19; d_call: TRBD1; clone_size: .; cdr3_aa: CASSNRGELSNQPQHF; cdr3_nt: TGTGCCAGTAGTAACAGGGGGGAGCTTAGCAATCAGCCCCAGCATTTT
j_call: TRBJ2-7; v_call: TRBV5-1; d_call: TRBD1; clone_size: .; cdr3_aa: CASSLGDRGLLRNEQYF; cdr3_nt: TGCGCCAGCAGCTTGGGGGACAGGGGCCTCCTACGGAACGAGCAGTACTTC
j_call: TRBJ1-4; v_call: TRBV9; d_call: TRBD1; clone_size: .; cdr3_aa: CASSVGQTEKLFF; cdr3_nt: TGTGCCAGCAGCGTGGGACAGACCGAAAAACTGTTTTTT
j_call: TRBJ2-1; v_call: TRBV6-5; d_call: .; clone_size: .; cdr3_aa: CASMRASYNEQFF; cdr3_nt: TGTGCCAGCATGAGGGCCTCCTACAATGAGCAGTTCTTC
j_call: TRBJ1-6; v_call: TRBV10-3; d_call: TRBD1; clone_size: .; cdr3_aa: CATHTGAADGRGLHF; cdr3_nt: TGTGCCACGCATACAGGGGCTGCGGATGGAAGAGGGCTCCACTTT
j_call: TRBJ2-7; v_call: TRBV5-4; d_call: TRBD2; clone_size: .; cdr3_aa: CASSPGTSGSHEQYF; cdr3_nt: TGTGCCAGCAGTCCCGGGACTAGCGGGAGTCACGAGCAGTACTTC
j_call: TRBJ1-1; v_call: TRBV4-1; d_call: .; clone_size: .; cdr3_aa: CASSQDQFTGLYTEAFF; cdr3_nt: TGCGCCAGCAGCCAAGATCAGTTCACAGGGCTTTACACTGAAGCTTTCTTT
j_call: TRBJ1-2; v_call: TRBV18; d_call: TRBD1; clone_size: .; cdr3_aa: CASSPRTGLYGYTF; cdr3_nt: TGTGCCAGCTCACCAAGGACAGGACTCTATGGCTACACCTTC
j_call: TRBJ2-2; v_call: TRBV2; d_call: TRBD1; clone_size: .; cdr3_aa: CASKQGQLYGELFF; cdr3_nt: TGTGCCAGCAAACAGGGACAGCTTTACGGGGAGCTGTTTTTT
j_call: TRBJ2-7; v_call: TRBV18; d_call: .; clone_size: .; cdr3_aa: CASSPARTSSYEQYF; cdr3_nt: TGTGCCAGCTCACCGGCTCGCACCAGCTCCTACGAGCAGTACTTC
j_call: TRBJ2-1; v_call: TRBV5-1; d_call: TRBD1; clone_size: .; cdr3_aa: CASSSTGGSYNEQFF; cdr3_nt: TGCGCCAGCAGCTCTACAGGGGGTTCCTACAATGAGCAGTTCTTC
j_call: TRBJ2-1; v_call: TRBV21-1; d_call: .; clone_size: .; cdr3_aa: CASSSSLRGLQGVCENEQFF; cdr3_nt: TGTGCCAGCAGCTCATCGTTGAGGGGGTTGCAGGGGGTGTGCGAAAATGAGCAGTTCTTC
j_call: TRBJ2-7; v_call: TRBV18; d_call: .; clone_size: .; cdr3_aa: CASSPNIAEGAYEQYF; cdr3_nt: TGTGCCAGCTCACCGAACATAGCGGAAGGTGCCTACGAGCAGTACTTC
j_call: TRBJ1-6; v_call: TRBV4-1; d_call: .; clone_size: .; cdr3_aa: CASSQDTGTFNSPLHF; cdr3_nt: TGCGCCAGCAGCCAAGATACAGGGACCTTTAATTCACCCCTCCACTTT
j_call: TRBJ1-1; v_call: TRBV5-1; d_call: TRBD1; clone_size: .; cdr3_aa: CASSRGQMNTEAFF; cdr3_nt: TGCGCCAGCAGCCGGGGACAGATGAACACTGAAGCTTTCTTT
j_call: TRBJ2-3; v_call: TRBV4-2; d_call: TRBD1; clone_size: once; cdr3_aa: CASSQVTGVGTDTQYF; cdr3_nt: TGTGCCAGCAGCCAAGTCACAGGGGTGGGCACAGATACGCAGTATTTT
j_call: TRBJ2-3; v_call: TRBV6-5; d_call: TRBD2; clone_size: .; cdr3_aa: CASRGGVTQYF; cdr3_nt: TGTGCCAGCAGGGGAGGGGTTACGCAGTATTTT
j_call: TRBJ2-2; v_call: TRBV30; d_call: TRBD1; clone_size: .; cdr3_aa: CAWSVQGAIRNTGELFF; cdr3_nt: TGTGCCTGGAGTGTACAGGGGGCGATTCGAAACACCGGGGAGCTGTTTTTT
j_call: TRBJ1-6; v_call: TRBV28; d_call: .; clone_size: .; cdr3_aa: CASIRDNNSPLHF; cdr3_nt: TGTGCCAGCATCCGGGACAACAATTCACCCCTCCACTTT
j_call: TRBJ2-4; v_call: TRBV27; d_call: TRBD1; clone_size: .; cdr3_aa: CASRPDRVAKNIQYF; cdr3_nt: TGTGCCAGCAGGCCCGACAGGGTGGCCAAAAACATTCAGTACTTC
j_call: TRBJ1-2; v_call: TRBV2; d_call: .; clone_size: .; cdr3_aa: CASSDGGPGYTF; cdr3_nt: TGTGCCAGCAGTGATGGGGGCCCCGGCTACACCTTC
j_call: TRBJ1-5; v_call: TRBV7-6; d_call: TRBD1; clone_size: .; cdr3_aa: CATPSPQDRGVGAGQPQHF; cdr3_nt: TGTGCCACCCCCAGTCCGCAGGACAGGGGAGTCGGGGCAGGTCAGCCCCAGCATTTT
j_call: TRBJ2-2; v_call: TRBV7-3; d_call: TRBD2; clone_size: .; cdr3_aa: CASSFYGTSPGELFF; cdr3_nt: TGTGCCAGCAGCTTTTACGGGACTAGTCCCGGGGAGCTGTTTTTT
j_call: TRBJ1-2; v_call: TRBV5-1; d_call: .; clone_size: .; cdr3_aa: CASSTTESGGYTF; cdr3_nt: TGCGCCAGCAGTACGACGGAGTCCGGGGGCTACACCTTC
j_call: TRBJ2-7; v_call: TRBV24-1; d_call: TRBD1; clone_size: .; cdr3_aa: CATSDLTGTGVAEQYF; cdr3_nt: TGTGCCACCAGTGACTTAACCGGGACAGGGGTGGCGGAGCAGTACTTC
j_call: TRBJ2-3; v_call: TRBV2; d_call: .; clone_size: .; cdr3_aa: CASTGDRSTDTQYF; cdr3_nt: TGTGCCAGCACTGGAGACAGGTCCACAGATACGCAGTATTTT
j_call: TRBJ1-5; v_call: TRBV10-3; d_call: .; clone_size: .; cdr3_aa: CAMTGGPNQPQHF; cdr3_nt: TGTGCCATGACCGGGGGTCCCAATCAGCCCCAGCATTTT
j_call: TRBJ1-4; v_call: TRBV6-1; d_call: .; clone_size: .; cdr3_aa: CASSEGGMDEKLFF; cdr3_nt: TGTGCCAGCAGTGAGGGGGGAATGGACGAAAAACTGTTTTTT
j_call: TRBJ2-4; v_call: TRBV19; d_call: .; clone_size: once; cdr3_aa: CASSIRGMKNIQYF; cdr3_nt: TGTGCCAGTAGTATTAGGGGGATGAAAAACATTCAGTACTTC
j_call: TRBJ1-2; v_call: TRBV9; d_call: TRBD1; clone_size: .; cdr3_aa: CASSVRGTGGLYGYTF; cdr3_nt: TGTGCCAGCAGCGTAAGGGGTACAGGGGGCTTGTATGGCTACACCTTC
j_call: TRBJ1-5; v_call: TRBV6-5; d_call: TRBD1; clone_size: .; cdr3_aa: CASSSSQGMVQPQHF; cdr3_nt: TGTGCCAGCAGTTCCTCACAGGGGATGGTTCAGCCCCAGCATTTT
j_call: TRBJ2-7; v_call: TRBV18; d_call: TRBD2; clone_size: .; cdr3_aa: CASSPYRTSGIYEQYF; cdr3_nt: TGTGCCAGCTCACCGTATCGGACTAGCGGGATCTACGAGCAGTACTTC
j_call: TRBJ2-1; v_call: TRBV5-4; d_call: TRBD1; clone_size: .; cdr3_aa: CASSLGRTGGAGEQFF; cdr3_nt: TGTGCCAGCAGCTTGGGTAGGACAGGGGGTGCAGGAGAGCAGTTCTTC
j_call: TRBJ2-1; v_call: TRBV5-8; d_call: .; clone_size: .; cdr3_aa: CASSLGDTLLYNEQFF; cdr3_nt: TGTGCCAGCAGCTTGGGCGACACACTCCTTTACAATGAGCAGTTCTTC
j_call: TRBJ2-7; v_call: TRBV30; d_call: TRBD1; clone_size: .; cdr3_aa: CAWTFLTSGQGAYEQYF; cdr3_nt: TGTGCCTGGACCTTCCTTACCTCGGGCCAGGGGGCCTACGAGCAGTACTTC
j_call: TRBJ2-5; v_call: TRBV7-8; d_call: .; clone_size: .; cdr3_aa: CASSLRGETQYF; cdr3_nt: TGTGCCAGCAGCTTGCGAGGGGAGACCCAGTACTTC